These 10 T cell receptor beta chains came from one sample sequenced in a study of T cells in Graves' hyperthyroidism and ophthalmopathy. The CDR3 regions of TCR beta were amplified from RNA transcripts. A set of HTBI primers served as the primers for a first-round RT-PCR of the TCR CDR3. TCRdb passed the multiplex PCR reads through MiXCR, listing each CDR3 protein once. Altogether a few hundred thousand distinct CDR3 sequences are present, more than 15% being singletons, with the ten largest covering roughly 53%. The sample comprised blood. The receptors come from a woman aged 60-75 years with Graves' ophthalmopathy.

This clonotype was seen ten or more times. This chain joins TRBV7-2 and TRBJ2-1; D gene unclear. Germline V CDR1 and CDR2: SGHTA, FQGNSA. The V and J ends lost 8 bases and 9 bases respectively, with 20 bases between them. The CDR3 consists of 14 residues. CDR3 protein: CASSYSDNLGEQFF. The CDR3 coding sequence is TGTGCCAGCTCCTACTCCGACAATCTCGGTGAGCAGTTCTTC.

This clonotype was recorded many times. The chain has TRBV20-1 and TRBJ2-3, with TRBD1 matching 9 bases. V was pared by 7 bases and J by 4 bases, with 6 bases of the junction left unmatched. The CDR3 extends over 13 amino acids. Per germline, CDR1 DFQATT and CDR2 SNEGSKA (reference sequence). CDR3 in DNA: TGCAGTGTTCGCGGACAGGGGTCAGATACGCAGTATTTT. Amino acids: CSVRGQGSDTQYF.

At least ten counts were recorded for this clonotype. The rearrangement links TRBV3-1 to TRBJ1-1; D may be TRBD1 (5 bases). V was cut by 4 bases and J by 2 bases, with 20 bases left in between. The CDR3 spans 17 residues. Germline V CDR1 and CDR2: LGHDT, YNNKEL (reference sequence). CDR3 coding DNA: TGTGCCAGCAGCCCCCTGACAGCTATCGATTACAACACTGAAGCTTTCTTT. Its protein is CASSPLTAIDYNTEAFF.

In its sample, this clonotype was seen many times. The chain links TRBV7-9 to TRBJ2-6, with 8 positions matching TRBD1. This CDR3 has 16 amino acids. V lost 2 bases and J lost 4; bases outside the gene matches: 4. Germline V CDR1 and CDR2: SEHNR, FQNEAQ (reference sequence). As DNA, the CDR3 is TGTGCCAGCAGCTTATATCAGGGGGCGGGGGCCAACGTCCTGACTTTC. It encodes CASSLYQGAGANVLTF. The full variable domain, in which reference TRBV7-9 and TRBJ2-6 provide the parts outside the CDR3, is DTGVSQNPRHKITKRGQNVTFRCDPISEHNRLYWYRQTLGQGPEFLTYFQNEAQLEKSRLLSDRFSAERPKGSFSTLEIQRTEQGDSAMYLCASSLYQGAGANVLTFGAGSRLTVL.

V is TRBV24-1 and J is TRBJ2-3; D perhaps matches TRBD1 (6 bases). The CDR3 is made up of 16 amino acids. Trimming removed 4 bases from V and 0 bases from J, with 13 bases in between. Germline V gene lookup returns CDR1 KGHDR and CDR2 SFDVKD. CDR3 residues: CATSDPGQTSTDTQYF. The CDR3 bases are TGTGCCACCAGTGACCCTGGACAGACTAGCACAGATACGCAGTATTTT.

This clonotype has a count of ten or more. This chain joins TRBV7-2 and TRBJ2-7, with D uncertain. There are 12 residues in the CDR3. Trimming pared 5 bases from V and 5 bases from J, leaving 10 bases between. Germline CDR1 is SGHTA and CDR2 is FQGNSA. The CDR3 sequence is CASSPEWNEQYF. As DNA, the CDR3 is TGTGCCAGCAGCCCCGAATGGAACGAGCAGTACTTC.

The J gene is TRBJ2-3, the V gene TRBV4-2; 10 bases map to TRBD1. Germline-derived CDR1 and CDR2 are LGHNA and YNFKEQ. The CDR3 contains 15 residues. V was pared by 2 bases and J by 4 bases, with 3 bases of the junction left unmatched. In DNA form, the CDR3 reads TGTGCCAGCAGCCAACCCGGGACAGGGGCAGATACGCAGTATTTT. This gives the protein CASSQPGTGADTQYF.

V is TRBV6-2 or TRBV6-3 and J is TRBJ1-1, with D perhaps TRBD1 (5 bases). The CDR3 sequence is 13 residues long. Germline V lookup: CDR1 MNHEY, CDR2 SVGEGT. V was cut by 6 bases and J by 5 bases, with 13 bases left in between. The CDR3 here is CASSPGGWTEAFF. In DNA, the CDR3 is TGTGCCAGCAGCCCTGGGGGTTGGACTGAAGCTTTCTTT.

This clonotype was recorded at least ten times. The chain combines TRBV7-2 with TRBJ2-3; D possibly corresponds to TRBD2 (7 bases). CDR3 size: 20 residues. CDR1 and CDR2 (germline): SGHTA, FQGNSA. Trimming stripped 0 bases from V and 4 bases from J, with 26 bases between. The CDR3 here is CASSLARGGEVVTLADTQYF. CDR3 coding DNA: TGTGCCAGCAGCTTAGCTAGAGGGGGGGAGGTCGTAACGCTCGCAGATACGCAGTATTTT.

Here the CDR3 DNA reads TGTGCTAGTGGTTCCCGGGGGAGGGACCTACATGAAGCTTTCTTT. It specifies CASGSRGRDLHEAFF. The chain uses TRBV12-5 and TRBJ1-1, with D possibly being TRBD1 (5 bases). The V end was cut by 4 bases, the J end by 7 bases, with 19 bases between. Germline CDR1 LGHNT, CDR2 FRNRAP. This CDR3 region has 15 residues. Full variable domain (missing parts from reference TRBV12-5 and TRBJ1-1): DARVTQTPRHKVTEMGQEVTMRCQPILGHNTVFWYRQTMMQGLELLAYFRNRAPLDDSGMPKDRFSAEMPDATLATLKIQPSEPRDSAVYFCASGSRGRDLHEAFFGQGTRLTVV.